This is a list of T cell receptor beta chains from one sample in a study of cytomegalovirus exposure and HLA in healthy donors. TCRdb's table, derived via immunoSEQ multiplex PCR, lists solely in-frame clones and lacks some. Of around 150,000 clones in the sample, nearly 80% are singletons; the top ten hold 4.5% to 6.5%. Sequenced input: PBMCs. The receptors shown here come from a male donor in good health and CMV-seronegative. Both conserved end residues are part of each CDR3. The D gene is left open where the match is weak. Not all rows give a size; the values are once, few, many and, for expanded clones, a class.

d_gene: TRBD1; j_gene: TRBJ2-7; abundance: -; v_gene: TRBV7-8; CDR3nt: TGTGCCAGCAGCTCCCGCCGGGACAGGGACTACGAGCAGTACTTC; CDR3aa: CASSSRRDRDYEQYF
d_gene: TRBD2; j_gene: TRBJ2-1; abundance: once; v_gene: TRBV4-3; CDR3nt: TGCGCCAGCAGCCCGGGACTAGCGGGGGGCTTACGGTTCTTC; CDR3aa: CASSPGLAGGLRFF
d_gene: -; j_gene: TRBJ2-7; abundance: once; v_gene: TRBV6-5; CDR3nt: TGTGCCAGCAGTTATGGTCCAAGGGGGTACGAGCAGTACTTC; CDR3aa: CASSYGPRGYEQYF
d_gene: TRBD2; j_gene: TRBJ2-1; abundance: -; v_gene: TRBV7-2; CDR3nt: TGTGCCAGCAGCTTAGCTAAACTAGCGCGCTACAATGAGCAGTTCTTC; CDR3aa: CASSLAKLARYNEQFF
d_gene: TRBD1; j_gene: TRBJ1-2; abundance: -; v_gene: TRBV6-1; CDR3nt: TGTGCCAGCAGCGCAGGACAGGGTGTTTGGTATGGCTACACCTTC; CDR3aa: CASSAGQGVWYGYTF
d_gene: -; j_gene: TRBJ2-7; abundance: -; v_gene: TRBV5-6; CDR3nt: TGTGCCAGCAGCTTGGCCGGCAGGGGACCAACGGACGAGCAGTACTTC; CDR3aa: CASSLAGRGPTDEQYF
d_gene: TRBD1; j_gene: TRBJ2-5; abundance: few; v_gene: TRBV10-2; CDR3nt: TGCGCCAGCAGTCAAGATACTACAGGGGGCCCAGGGACCCAGTACTTC; CDR3aa: CASSQDTTGGPGTQYF
d_gene: TRBD1; j_gene: TRBJ2-7; abundance: -; v_gene: TRBV7-2; CDR3nt: TGTGCCAGCAGCTTACGGCGACAGGGACACGAGCAGTACTTC; CDR3aa: CASSLRRQGHEQYF
d_gene: -; j_gene: TRBJ2-7; abundance: -; v_gene: TRBV28; CDR3nt: TGTGCCAGCAGTTTGGGGGCCGGAGGGGGCCTCCCAGACGAGCAGTACTTC; CDR3aa: CASSLGAGGGLPDEQYF
d_gene: -; j_gene: TRBJ2-7; abundance: -; v_gene: TRBV15; CDR3nt: TGTGCCACCAGCAGACAGGGCTTTCCCCCCTACGAGCAGTACTTC; CDR3aa: CATSRQGFPPYEQYF
d_gene: TRBD1; j_gene: TRBJ2-6; abundance: -; v_gene: TRBV29-1; CDR3nt: TGCAGCGTCGCTGCCACAGGGGTCGGGGCCAACGTCCTGACTTTC; CDR3aa: CSVAATGVGANVLTF
d_gene: TRBD1; j_gene: TRBJ1-5; abundance: -; v_gene: TRBV6-1; CDR3nt: TGTGCCAGCACCCGGACAGGGGGCAATCAGCCCCAGCATTTT; CDR3aa: CASTRTGGNQPQHF
d_gene: TRBD2; j_gene: TRBJ2-1; abundance: -; v_gene: TRBV11-1; CDR3nt: TGTGCCAGCAGCTTAGGTAGCGGGGGTTACAATGAGCAGTTCTTC; CDR3aa: CASSLGSGGYNEQFF
d_gene: TRBD2; j_gene: TRBJ2-3; abundance: -; v_gene: TRBV9; CDR3nt: TGTGCCAGCAGCGAGCGGGGGGGCCGTGGCACAGATACGCAGTATTTT; CDR3aa: CASSERGGRGTDTQYF
d_gene: TRBD2; j_gene: TRBJ2-7; abundance: -; v_gene: TRBV27; CDR3nt: TGTGCCAGCAGTCGCACCCGCGGGGGGGCGAACTCCTACGAGCAGTACTTC; CDR3aa: CASSRTRGGANSYEQYF
d_gene: -; j_gene: TRBJ1-1; abundance: -; v_gene: TRBV2; CDR3nt: TGTGCCAGCAGTGAAGGGGAGGGAATGAACACTGAAGCTTTCTTT; CDR3aa: CASSEGEGMNTEAFF
d_gene: TRBD2; j_gene: TRBJ2-1; abundance: -; v_gene: TRBV9; CDR3nt: TGTGCCAGCAGCGTATCGGTGACTAGCGAGGCTTCCTCCTACAATGAGCAGTTCTTC; CDR3aa: CASSVSVTSEASSYNEQFF
d_gene: TRBD1; j_gene: TRBJ2-5; abundance: -; v_gene: TRBV9; CDR3nt: TGTGCCAGCAGCCCGCGGACAGGAGAGACCCAGTACTTC; CDR3aa: CASSPRTGETQYF
d_gene: -; j_gene: TRBJ1-2; abundance: few; v_gene: TRBV13; CDR3nt: TGTGCCAGCGCAAGGGGGAACAATGGCTACACCTTC; CDR3aa: CASARGNNGYTF
d_gene: -; j_gene: TRBJ1-6; abundance: -; v_gene: TRBV2; CDR3nt: TGTGCCAGCAGTGCCAGGGTCGGATCACCCCTCCACTTT; CDR3aa: CASSARVGSPLHF
d_gene: -; j_gene: TRBJ2-5; abundance: -; v_gene: TRBV5-6; CDR3nt: TGTGCCAGCAGCCCCCCGGGGCAAGAGACCCAGTACTTC; CDR3aa: CASSPPGQETQYF
d_gene: -; j_gene: TRBJ2-1; abundance: -; v_gene: TRBV4-3; CDR3nt: TGCGCCAGCAGCCAAGATCCCGACCCCCCTGGCGGGGGCCATGAGCAGTTCTTC; CDR3aa: CASSQDPDPPGGGHEQFF
d_gene: -; j_gene: TRBJ1-1; abundance: -; v_gene: TRBV6-5; CDR3nt: TGTGCCAGCAGTGTTACTCCCGAGGGAACTGAAGCTTTCTTT; CDR3aa: CASSVTPEGTEAFF
d_gene: TRBD2; j_gene: TRBJ2-5; abundance: -; v_gene: TRBV4-1; CDR3nt: TGCGCCAGCAGCCAAGACCCGGGACTAGCAGCGAAGACCCAGTACTTC; CDR3aa: CASSQDPGLAAKTQYF
d_gene: -; j_gene: TRBJ2-1; abundance: -; v_gene: TRBV7-2; CDR3nt: TGTGCCAGCAGCCCACCTCCCCTAGACTACTACAATGAGCAGTTCTTC; CDR3aa: CASSPPPLDYYNEQFF
d_gene: TRBD1; j_gene: TRBJ1-1; abundance: few; v_gene: TRBV5-1; CDR3nt: TGCGCCAGCAGCAAACCGGGACAGGAGAACACTGAAGCTTTCTTT; CDR3aa: CASSKPGQENTEAFF
d_gene: -; j_gene: TRBJ1-6; abundance: -; v_gene: TRBV2; CDR3nt: TGTGCCAGAACAGGAGGGAGCTCCTATAATTCACCCCTCCACTTT; CDR3aa: CARTGGSSYNSPLHF
d_gene: TRBD1; j_gene: TRBJ1-5; abundance: once; v_gene: TRBV6-5; CDR3nt: TGTGCCAGCAGCTCCGACAGGGTCCGTAATCAGCCCCAGCATTTT; CDR3aa: CASSSDRVRNQPQHF
d_gene: TRBD1; j_gene: TRBJ1-4; abundance: -; v_gene: TRBV19; CDR3nt: TGTGCCAGTGGCGCCGGGACAGGGCTTCTGGGAGCAACTAATGAAAAACTGTTTTTT; CDR3aa: CASGAGTGLLGATNEKLFF
d_gene: TRBD1; j_gene: TRBJ2-7; abundance: -; v_gene: TRBV10-2; CDR3nt: TGCGCCAGCAGTGATGGGACAGCTTCTTACGAGCAGTACTTC; CDR3aa: CASSDGTASYEQYF
d_gene: TRBD1; j_gene: TRBJ2-5; abundance: -; v_gene: TRBV7-9; CDR3nt: TGTGCCAGCAGCGTCATGACAGGGGCCGGACGGGAGACCCAGTACTTC; CDR3aa: CASSVMTGAGRETQYF
d_gene: TRBD1; j_gene: TRBJ1-1; abundance: -; v_gene: TRBV9; CDR3nt: TGTGCCAGCAGCCAGGGGGCGCAGGCCACTGAAGCTTTCTTT; CDR3aa: CASSQGAQATEAFF
d_gene: TRBD1; j_gene: TRBJ1-6; abundance: -; v_gene: TRBV30; CDR3nt: TGTGCCTGGACCGGGACAGATAATTCACCCCTCCACTTT; CDR3aa: CAWTGTDNSPLHF
d_gene: -; j_gene: TRBJ1-2; abundance: -; v_gene: TRBV6-6; CDR3nt: TGTGCCAGCAGTCCGACAGGTTCCGCCTATGGCTACACCTTC; CDR3aa: CASSPTGSAYGYTF
d_gene: TRBD1; j_gene: TRBJ2-5; abundance: -; v_gene: TRBV16; CDR3nt: TGTGCCAGCAGCCATAAAATTGGGGACAGTGAGACCCAGTACTTC; CDR3aa: CASSHKIGDSETQYF
d_gene: -; j_gene: TRBJ1-6; abundance: few; v_gene: TRBV5-4; CDR3nt: TGTGCCAGCAGCTTTGGAGGGGGGGCCGGGAGTTCACCCCTCCACTTT; CDR3aa: CASSFGGGAGSSPLHF
d_gene: -; j_gene: TRBJ2-7; abundance: -; v_gene: TRBV5-6; CDR3nt: TGTGCCAGCAGCTTGGGGTCAGGGCTCGAGCAGTACTTC; CDR3aa: CASSLGSGLEQYF
d_gene: TRBD2; j_gene: TRBJ2-1; abundance: -; v_gene: TRBV5-6; CDR3nt: TGTGCCAGCAGCTTTGACCGACTAGCGGCCTACAATGAGCAGTTCTTC; CDR3aa: CASSFDRLAAYNEQFF
d_gene: TRBD1; j_gene: TRBJ2-6; abundance: -; v_gene: TRBV27; CDR3nt: TGTGCCAGCAAGTACCAGGGGGACTCTGGGGCCAACGTCCTGACTTTC; CDR3aa: CASKYQGDSGANVLTF
d_gene: TRBD2; j_gene: TRBJ2-7; abundance: -; v_gene: TRBV6-6; CDR3nt: TGTGCCAGCAGTTTCAGCGGGGCCACCTACGAGCAGTACTTC; CDR3aa: CASSFSGATYEQYF
d_gene: TRBD1; j_gene: TRBJ1-3; abundance: -; v_gene: TRBV13; CDR3nt: TGTGCCAGCAGCCAGGGGGCAAACTCTGGAAACACCATATATTTT; CDR3aa: CASSQGANSGNTIYF